The 12 T cell receptor beta chains presented below share a single source sample, sequenced in a study of vaccination effects on CD4 cells after COVID-19. Using immunoSEQ multiplex PCR, the repertoire was profiled, and TCRdb retains in-frame clones only, with some absent. The sample has some 10,000 clones, under 80% seen once. At the end of approximately 10 days of culture, CD4+ T cells were isolated. Every participant took two doses of the BNT162b2 or mRNA-1273 vaccine. These receptors' targets are unknown. The source material was CD4+ T cells from PBMCs cultured without peptide, sampled after COVID-19 vaccination. These receptors originate from a human donor who received a COVID-19 vaccine.

The genes are TRBV12-3 or TRBV12-4 and TRBJ1-2; maybe TRBD1 (5 bases). V shed 6 bases and J shed 4 bases, with 12 bases lying between them. There are 13 residues in the CDR3. The DNA for the CDR3 is TGTGCCAGCAGCCCCACAGGAGGCTATGGCTACACCTTC. Translating it yields CASSPTGGYGYTF.

This chain joins TRBV11-2 and TRBJ1-3, with no clear D. V shed 4 bases and J shed 4 bases, with 8 bases lying between them. The CDR3 is 13 residues long. Germline values: CDR1 SGHAT, CDR2 FQNNGV. The CDR3 region has the DNA TGTGCCAGCAGCTCGGACGGAGGAAACACCATATATTTT. Translated, it gives CASSSDGGNTIYF.

This clone was seen once. The CDR3 sequence: CASSSSDRRGYGYTF. The CDR3 DNA reads TGTGCCAGCAGCTCCTCGGACAGACGGGGCTATGGCTACACCTTC. This rearrangement joins TRBV5-4 to TRBJ1-2; D perhaps matches TRBD1 (6 bases). CDR1 and CDR2 (germline): SGHNT, YYREEE (reference sequence). CDR3 length equals 15 residues. Trimming stripped 3 bases from V and 4 bases from J, with 16 bases between.

V and J are TRBV9 and TRBJ2-1; D is ambiguous. The V end lost 2 bases, the J end lost 7 bases, and 10 bases lay between the germline ends. Germline V gives CDR1 SGDLS, CDR2 YYNGEE. The length of the CDR3 is 13 residues. The CDR3 here is CASSVSRLNEQFF. In nucleotides, the CDR3 is TGTGCCAGCAGCGTGTCTAGACTGAATGAGCAGTTCTTC.

V and J are TRBV7-9 and TRBJ2-3; TRBD2 matches at 10 bases. The CDR3 totals 16 residues. Germline V gene data show CDR1 as SEHNR and CDR2 as FQNEAQ (reference sequence). V trimming: 5 bases; J trimming: 3 bases; junction bases outside the gene matches: 8. CDR3 nucleotides: TGTGCCAGCAGCCCCCCCGGGACTAGCGTGACAGATACGCAGTATTTT. Encoded protein: CASSPPGTSVTDTQYF.

This rearrangement joins TRBV28 to TRBJ2-7; D not certain. The CDR3 length is 12 residues. CDR1 and CDR2 (germline): MDHEN, SYDVKM. The V end lost 6 bases, the J end lost 2 bases, and 8 bases lay between the germline ends. Written as DNA, the CDR3 is TGTGCCAGCAGGGGCAGAACCTACGAGCAGTACTTC. Translated, it gives CASRGRTYEQYF.

V and J are TRBV6-5 and TRBJ2-3; D is undetermined. CDR1 and CDR2 (germline): MNHEY, SVGAGI. Trimming shortened V by 6 bases and J by 3 bases, and 13 bases separated the two germline ends. This CDR3 has 14 residues. This chain's CDR3 is CASSPSAQTDTQYF. CDR3 sequence (DNA): TGTGCCAGCAGCCCCTCGGCCCAAACAGATACGCAGTATTTT.

The V gene is TRBV5-1, the J gene TRBJ2-1, with 11 bases fitting TRBD2. Germline CDR1 and CDR2: SGHRS and YFSETQ. The CDR3 covers 15 residues. The J segment lost 7 bases and the V segment lost 5 bases, leaving 8 bases of the junction unmatched. The CDR3: CASSPLAGEGNEQFF. CDR3 bases: TGCGCCAGCAGTCCACTAGCGGGAGAAGGAAATGAGCAGTTCTTC.

V gene TRBV7-3 combines with J gene TRBJ2-1; 11 nucleotides line up with TRBD2. J gave up 0 bases and V 5 bases, and 12 bases lay outside the gene matches. Per the germline V gene, CDR1 is SGHTA and CDR2 is FQGTGA. The CDR3 runs 19 residues. DNA of the CDR3: TGTGCCAGCAGCAAGACCGGGACTAGCGGTTTTAGCTCCTACAATGAGCAGTTCTTC. It encodes CASSKTGTSGFSSYNEQFF. Full variable domain (rest looked up from reference TRBV7-3 and TRBJ2-1): GAGVSQTPSNKVTEKGKYVELRCDPISGHTALYWYRQSLGQGPEFLIYFQGTGAADDSGLPNDRFFAVRPEGSVSTLKIQRTERGDSAVYLCASSKTGTSGFSSYNEQFFGPGTRLTVL.

Only a few counts were recorded for this clone. The rearrangement joins TRBV5-4 to TRBJ1-1, with a possible D match to TRBD1 (5 bases). Trimming removed 2 bases at V and 4 bases at J, with 6 bases between. This CDR3 has 12 amino acids. Germline lookup yields CDR1 SGHNT and CDR2 YYREEE (reference sequence). CDR3 sequence reads: CASSFDSTEAFF. CDR3 coding DNA: TGTGCCAGCAGCTTTGACAGCACTGAAGCTTTCTTT.

This chain links TRBV19 with TRBJ1-1; 7 bases are a match to TRBD1. From germline, CDR1 is LNHDA and CDR2 SQIVND (reference sequence). The ends lost 7 bases at V and 5 bases at J; junction bases unmatched: 7. The CDR3 length is 13 residues. CDR3 residues: CASNRGVETEAFF. CDR3 sequence (DNA): TGTGCCAGTAACAGGGGAGTAGAAACTGAAGCTTTCTTT. The full variable domain, its missing parts supplied by reference TRBV19 and TRBJ1-1, is DGGITQSPKYLFRKEGQNVTLSCEQNLNHDAMYWYRQDPGQGLRLIYYSQIVNDFQKGDIAEGYSVSREKKESFPLTVTSAQKNPTAFYLCASNRGVETEAFFGQGTRLTVV.

The chain combines TRBV5-6 with TRBJ1-3; D is ambiguous. This CDR3 region has 14 residues. V shed 0 bases and J shed 4 bases, with 8 bases lying between them. CDR1 SGHDT and CDR2 YYEEEE come from the germline V gene. The CDR3 loop is CASSLAALGNTIYF. CDR3 nucleotides: TGTGCCAGCAGCTTGGCCGCACTCGGAAACACCATATATTTT.